A single sample is the source of the 27 T cell receptor beta chains below, sequenced in a study of blood T cell repertoires in COVID-19. Some clones are missing from TCRdb's copy, which holds only in-frame ones; the method was immunoSEQ multiplex PCR. Of under 150,000 clones in the sample, around 80% were seen once. Sequencing was done on a sample of peripheral blood. Receptors were obtained from an elderly man with acute or convalescent COVID-19.

V gene TRBV6-6 combines with J gene TRBJ2-3, with 9 bases fitting TRBD2. The V and J ends lost 4 bases and 1 base, in that order; junction bases with no gene match: 6. The germline V gene has CDR1 MNHNY and CDR2 SVGAGI (reference sequence). The CDR3 spans 16 residues. This chain's CDR3 is CASSSPERGGTDTQYF. The CDR3 coding sequence is TGTGCCAGCAGTTCCCCTGAGCGGGGGGGCACAGATACGCAGTATTTT.

The chain employs TRBV6-5 and TRBJ1-2; TRBD1 matches at 8 bases. Trimming at V came to 6 bases and at J to 2 bases, leaving 2 bases not matched to a gene. The germline gives CDR1 MNHEY, CDR2 SVGAGI. The CDR3 sequence is 13 residues long. DNA of the CDR3: TGTGCCAGCAGGACAGGGGTGAACTATGGCTACACCTTC. This translates into CASRTGVNYGYTF.

This clone appeared once. This chain uses TRBV28 with TRBJ2-5; D gene unclear. The germline V gene encodes CDR1 MDHEN and CDR2 SYDVKM. The V gene lost 5 bases and the J gene lost 5 bases, with 12 bases spanning the gap. This CDR3 comprises 13 residues. The CDR3 sequence is CASSGYSTETQYF. CDR3 nucleotide sequence: TGTGCCAGCAGTGGGTACAGCACGGAGACCCAGTACTTC.

This rearrangement joins TRBV2 to TRBJ1-1; 10 nucleotides match TRBD1. The germline gives CDR1 SNHLY, CDR2 FYNNEI. With 4 bases clipped from V and 4 bases from J, the junction kept 3 bases outside the gene matches. The CDR3 sequence is 14 residues long. CDR3 in amino acids: CASSGTGGTTEAFF. CDR3 DNA sequence: TGTGCCAGCAGTGGGACAGGGGGGACCACTGAAGCTTTCTTT.

The chain employs TRBV20-1 and TRBJ2-3; 9 bases align to TRBD2. The V gene's germline CDR1 is DFQATT and CDR2 SNEGSKA (reference sequence). This CDR3 is 12 amino acids long. The ends lost 3 bases at V and 5 bases at J; junction bases unmatched: 0. The CDR3 bases are TGCAGTGCTAGTAGCGGGGGAGATACGCAGTATTTT. Translation: CSASSGGDTQYF.

The CDR3: CASSQNQRFYEQYF. CDR3 in DNA: TGTGCCAGCAGCCAGAATCAACGCTTCTACGAGCAGTACTTC. The rearrangement links TRBV7-2 to TRBJ2-7, with unresolved D. Germline V gives CDR1 SGHTA, CDR2 FQGNSA. The CDR3 is made up of 14 amino acids. Trimming took off 5 bases at V and 3 bases at J, with 14 bases between the two ends.

The rearrangement uses TRBV4-3 and TRBJ1-4; 10 bases agree with TRBD1. There are 15 residues in the CDR3. CDR1 LGHNA and CDR2 YSLEER come from the germline V gene. V dropped 0 bases and J dropped 10; count of bases not matched to a gene: 5. The CDR3 loop is CASSQDRDRGAKLFF. DNA of the CDR3: TGCGCCAGCAGCCAAGACCGGGACAGGGGAGCAAAACTGTTTTTT.

This clone was observed a single time. The V gene is TRBV5-8, the J gene TRBJ1-2, with 8 nucleotides matching TRBD1. V lost 7 bases, J lost 6 bases, and 20 bases stayed unmatched. CDR1 SGHTS and CDR2 YDEGEE come from the germline V gene. The CDR3 is 17 amino acids. This CDR3 reads CASPRARTRGRGNGYTF. The CDR3 coding sequence is TGTGCCAGCCCCCGGGCTAGGACCAGGGGGCGCGGGAATGGCTACACCTTC.

V and J are TRBV7-8 and TRBJ2-2; D uncertain. The germline V gene has CDR1 SGHVS and CDR2 FQNEAQ. CDR3 length: 15 residues. Trimming stripped 0 bases from V and 3 bases from J, with 8 bases between. The CDR3 coding sequence is TGTGCCAGCAGCTTAGCTGGCACGCACACCGGGGAGCTGTTTTTT. Residues: CASSLAGTHTGELFF.

The V gene is TRBV29-1, the J gene TRBJ2-3, with 11 positions matching TRBD2. This CDR3 is built from 16 residues. The ends lost 3 bases at V and 9 bases at J; junction bases unmatched: 14. In germline, CDR1 is SQVTM, CDR2 ANQGSEA. The CDR3 nucleotides are TGCAGCGTTGATGCCGGGACTAGCGGTCCGGGGGGGACGCAGTATTTT. As protein: CSVDAGTSGPGGTQYF.

This chain links TRBV5-4 with TRBJ1-1; the D is unclear. Trimming removed 3 bases from V and 11 bases from J, with 8 bases in between. CDR1 is SGHNT, CDR2 YYREEE, per germline (reference sequence). The length of the CDR3 is 10 residues. The CDR3 sequence: CASSSGEAFF. The CDR3 DNA reads as TGTGCCAGCAGCTCCGGGGAGGCTTTCTTT.

This chain joins TRBV5-4 and TRBJ2-3; D remains ambiguous. Trimming took off 4 bases at V and 6 bases at J, with 18 bases between the two ends. CDR3 length: 15 amino acids. The germline CDR1 and CDR2 sequences are SGHNT and YYREEE (reference sequence). The chain's CDR3 is CASSPLELGWDTQYF. CDR3 bases: TGTGCCAGCAGCCCCTTGGAGTTAGGTTGGGATACGCAGTATTTT.

A remark on this clone: Other DNA sequences in the sample encode the same CDR3. The V and J genes are TRBV18 and TRBJ1-5; D is possibly TRBD1 (5 bases). The CDR3 sequence is 13 residues long. The germline CDR1 and CDR2 sequences are KGHSH and LQKENI. The V gene lost 3 bases and the J gene lost 3 bases, with 6 bases spanning the gap. CDR3 loop: CASSPDNNQPQHF. CDR3 DNA: TGTGCCAGCTCACCGGACAACAATCAGCCCCAGCATTTT.

This clone was detected only once. This chain joins TRBV11-2 and TRBJ2-3; D is undetermined. CDR1 is SGHAT, CDR2 FQNNGV, per germline. CDR3 length: 16 residues. Trimming shortened V by 3 bases and J by 1 base, and 14 bases separated the two germline ends. CDR3 DNA sequence: TGTGCCAGCAGCTTTCTTGTGTTAACGGGCACAGATACGCAGTATTTT. As protein: CASSFLVLTGTDTQYF.

The CDR3 sequence is CASSPLGGNTGELFF. The CDR3 coding sequence is TGTGCCAGCAGCCCCCTGGGGGGGAACACCGGGGAGCTGTTTTTT. The chain employs TRBV7-3 and TRBJ2-2; maybe TRBD2 (6 bases). V lost 5 bases, J lost 1 base, and 11 bases lay in between. Germline V lookup: CDR1 SGHTA, CDR2 FQGTGA. The CDR3 is 15 amino acids.

The sample holds a few counts of this clone. This chain connects TRBV6-4 to TRBJ2-1, with D tentatively TRBD1 (6 bases). CDR1 and CDR2 from the germline V gene are MRHNA and SNTAGT. The CDR3 has 13 residues. The ends were cut back, 3 bases at V and 3 bases at J, with 6 bases in the middle. The CDR3 here is CASSEDSYNEQFF. The DNA of the CDR3 is TGTGCCAGCAGTGAGGACAGCTACAATGAGCAGTTCTTC.

This clone has only a few counts. The rearrangement links TRBV7-3 to TRBJ1-1; 9 bases map to TRBD1. CDR1 and CDR2 (germline): SGHTA, FQGTGA. The V and J ends lost 5 bases and 4 bases, in that order; junction bases with no gene match: 5. The CDR3 is 14 residues long. In nucleotides, the CDR3 is TGTGCCAGCAGCCCACAGGGGGCGGGCACTGAAGCTTTCTTT. It yields the protein CASSPQGAGTEAFF. Full variable domain (missing parts from reference TRBV7-3 and TRBJ1-1): GAGVSQTPSNKVTEKGKYVELRCDPISGHTALYWYRQSLGQGPEFLIYFQGTGAADDSGLPNDRFFAVRPEGSVSTLKIQRTERGDSAVYLCASSPQGAGTEAFFGQGTRLTVV.

J is TRBJ2-2 and V is TRBV2; tentatively, D is TRBD1 (6 bases). Trimming removed 4 bases at V and 4 bases at J, with 13 bases between. Germline CDR1 is SNHLY and CDR2 is FYNNEI. The length of the CDR3 is 15 residues. This CDR3 is CASSAEQGGTGELFF. The CDR3 DNA sequence: TGTGCCAGCAGTGCCGAACAGGGTGGCACCGGGGAGCTGTTTTTT.

This clone was detected a few times. The chain carries TRBV2 and TRBJ2-3; 9 nucleotides match TRBD2. Trimming took 6 bases from V and 4 from J; bases not matched to a gene: 11. Germline values: CDR1 SNHLY, CDR2 FYNNEI. The CDR3 totals 16 residues. Written as DNA, the CDR3 is TGTGCCAGCAGAAGAGCGGGGGGAACAAGGGCAGATACGCAGTATTTT. Amino acid sequence: CASRRAGGTRADTQYF.

The rearrangement joins TRBV5-4 to TRBJ1-4; D possibly corresponds to TRBD1 (5 bases). The CDR3 extends over 13 amino acids. Germline CDR1 and CDR2: SGHNT and YYREEE (reference sequence). The CDR3 DNA follows: TGTGCTTCTCAAGGGGCACCTAATGAAAAACTGTTTTTT. Encoded protein: CASQGAPNEKLFF.

This clone was detected only once. The chain links TRBV4-3 to TRBJ1-1, with 8 bases fitting TRBD1. Unmatched junction bases numbered 1, after V lost 0 bases and J lost 1 base. From germline, CDR1 is LGHNA and CDR2 YSLEER. This CDR3 spans 15 amino acids. DNA of the CDR3: TGCGCCAGCAGCCAAGACGGACAGGGGAACACTGAAGCTTTCTTT. Its protein product is CASSQDGQGNTEAFF.

The rearrangement joins TRBV28 to TRBJ2-3; possibly TRBD2 for D (7 bases). Trimming removed 5 bases from V and 3 bases from J, with 12 bases in between. Germline assignment: CDR1 MDHEN and CDR2 SYDVKM. This CDR3 has 14 residues. As DNA, the CDR3 is TGTGCCAGCAGTGGGGGGGGCTATACAGATACGCAGTATTTT. Translated, it gives CASSGGGYTDTQYF.

This rearrangement joins TRBV5-4 to TRBJ2-5; the match to TRBD1 covers 7 bases. The germline V gene has CDR1 SGHNT and CDR2 YYREEE (reference sequence). This CDR3 is 13 amino acids long. V lost 4 bases to trimming and J lost 2 bases; unmatched junction nucleotides: 2. In nucleotides, the CDR3 is TGTGCCAGCAGCCGACAGGGTCAAGAGACCCAGTACTTC. It encodes CASSRQGQETQYF.

This chain joins TRBV18 and TRBJ1-2, with D perhaps TRBD1 (5 bases). The ends were cut back, 0 bases at V and 8 bases at J, with 13 bases in the middle. Germline V lookup: CDR1 KGHSH, CDR2 LQKENI. The CDR3 has 14 amino acids. The chain's CDR3 is CASSPPRWGDGYTF. Written as DNA, the CDR3 is TGTGCCAGCTCACCACCGAGGTGGGGGGACGGCTACACCTTC.

This clone appeared a single time. The rearrangement joins TRBV7-3 to TRBJ2-2; 10 nucleotides match TRBD2. Losses at the gene ends were 3 bases for V and 4 bases for J; bases not matched to a gene: 5. The CDR3 sequence is 16 residues long. Germline lookup yields CDR1 SGHTA and CDR2 FQGTGA. The DNA of the CDR3 is TGTGCCAGCAGCTTTCCCTTAGCGGGGGGCACCGGGGAGCTGTTTTTT. Its protein is CASSFPLAGGTGELFF.

V is TRBV19 and J is TRBJ2-3, with D tentatively TRBD1 (6 bases). The ends were cut back, 5 bases at V and 2 bases at J, with 14 bases in the middle. The CDR3 length is 15 residues. CDR1 LNHDA and CDR2 SQIVND come from the germline V gene (reference sequence). CDR3: CASSPSQGHTDTQYF. The CDR3 coding sequence is TGTGCCAGTAGTCCATCACAGGGACACACAGATACGCAGTATTTT.

V usage is TRBV6-5 and J usage is TRBJ1-4; weak D call: TRBD1 (6 bases). This CDR3 spans 14 amino acids. Germline V CDR1 and CDR2: MNHEY, SVGAGI. V was shortened by 8 bases and J by 11 bases, with 21 bases between the two germline ends. The CDR3 DNA is TGTGCCAGCGTACCGCCTACAGGGTCAGGGAAACTGTTTTTT. It codes for CASVPPTGSGKLFF.